What follows are 14 T cell receptor beta chains derived from one specimen sequenced in a study of PD-1 blockade in mismatch repair-deficient tumors (dated by TCRdb to 2016 to 2017). Receptor libraries were prepared by the immunoSEQ multiplex PCR assay. Held by TCRdb, this immuneACCESS table contains in-frame sequences only and omits some clones. Under half of the omission traces to an unresolved V gene where checked; the cause of the rest is unknown. The sample table holds 120,000 or so clones, of which around nine tenths were seen once. The top ten constitute about an eighth of the sample. Sequenced material: peripheral blood, taken approximately 73 weeks after starting pembrolizumab. These receptors were taken from an adult with mismatch repair-deficient cancer.

This rearrangement joins TRBV6-5 to TRBJ2-5, with 9 nucleotides matching TRBD2. V lost 2 bases to trimming and J lost 4 bases; unmatched junction nucleotides: 5. The CDR3 runs 15 residues. Germline V gives CDR1 MNHEY, CDR2 SVGAGI. Written as DNA, the CDR3 is TGTGCCAGCAGTTACAGAGCGGGGGGACGAGAGACCCAGTACTTC. This gives the protein CASSYRAGGRETQYF.

A few counts support this clone. This rearrangement joins TRBV27 to TRBJ2-4, with no clear D. CDR3 length: 13 residues. V was shortened by 3 bases and J by 8 bases, with 11 bases between the two germline ends. Per germline, CDR1 MNHEY and CDR2 SMNVEV (reference sequence). CDR3 protein: CASSFTALDIQYF. Written as DNA, the CDR3 is TGTGCCAGCAGTTTTACAGCGTTGGACATTCAGTACTTC.

This chain joins TRBV5-4 and TRBJ2-2; tentative D call: TRBD2 (5 bases). This CDR3 comprises 16 residues. V lost 5 bases and J 0 bases, leaving 14 bases between the germline ends. In germline, CDR1 is SGHNT, CDR2 YYREEE (reference sequence). CDR3 protein: CASSYGIGANTGELFF. In nucleotides, the CDR3 is TGTGCCAGCAGTTACGGGATAGGCGCGAACACCGGGGAGCTGTTTTTT.

J is TRBJ2-7 and V is TRBV27; possible D gene TRBD1, 5 bases. Trimming took off 0 bases at V and 2 bases at J, with 20 bases between the two ends. This CDR3 is built from 18 residues. CDR1 and CDR2 (germline): MNHEY, SMNVEV (reference sequence). This CDR3 reads CASSLSSPGRTRAYEQYF. The CDR3 coding sequence is TGTGCCAGCAGTTTATCGTCCCCAGGGCGGACACGGGCCTACGAGCAGTACTTC.

The chain recombines TRBV28 with TRBJ1-1; D is undetermined. Per the germline V gene, CDR1 is MDHEN and CDR2 is SYDVKM. V lost 5 bases to trimming and J lost 5 bases, with 15 bases between them. The CDR3 consists of 14 residues. CDR3 coding DNA: TGTGCCAGCAGTGCCGGGGTAATGGGTACTGAAGCTTTCTTT. As protein: CASSAGVMGTEAFF.

The V gene is TRBV15, the J gene TRBJ2-7, with a possible D match to TRBD2 (6 bases). Trimming pared 3 bases from V and 1 base from J, leaving 10 bases between. This CDR3 region has 14 residues. The germline V gene encodes CDR1 LNHNV and CDR2 YYDKDF (reference sequence). This chain's CDR3 is CATSSRLESYEQYF. The CDR3 DNA is TGTGCCACCAGCAGTCGACTAGAGTCCTACGAGCAGTACTTC.

The rearrangement uses TRBV5-1 and TRBJ1-2; no firm D call. The germline CDR1 and CDR2 sequences are SGHRS and YFSETQ. The CDR3 contains 14 residues. Between the trimmed V and J ends, which lost 4 bases and 4 bases, there was a span of 14 bases. CDR3: CASSESSGIYGYTF. Here the CDR3 DNA reads TGCGCCAGCAGCGAGTCGTCGGGGATCTATGGCTACACCTTC.

The chain carries TRBV27 and TRBJ2-1, with 8 bases lining up with TRBD2. The CDR3 is 15 residues long. V shed 6 bases and J 4 bases; nucleotides not matched to a gene: 8. Germline CDR1 MNHEY, CDR2 SMNVEV (reference sequence). CDR3 loop: CASRDLTGGYNEQFF. In DNA, the CDR3 is TGTGCCAGCAGAGACCTGACGGGAGGGTACAATGAGCAGTTCTTC.

The chain joins TRBV4-1 to TRBJ2-3; D is unresolved. The CDR3 runs 12 residues. Trimming left V 1 base short and J 3 bases short, with 2 bases between. Germline values: CDR1 MGHRA, CDR2 YSYEKL. This CDR3 is CASSQATDTQYF. The CDR3 coding sequence is TGCGCCAGCAGCCAAGCAACAGATACGCAGTATTTT.

The chain recombines TRBV10-2 with TRBJ2-1; D uncertain. V gave up 2 bases and J gave up 0 bases, with 11 bases separating them. Germline CDR1 is WSHSY and CDR2 is SAAADI. There are 16 residues in the CDR3. CDR3 nucleotide sequence: TGCGCCAGCAGTGAGCCACAGCTTAGCTCCTACAATGAGCAGTTCTTC. This translates into CASSEPQLSSYNEQFF.

This clone was found once. The chain carries TRBV7-2 and TRBJ2-5; D is uncertain. Trimming took off 4 bases at V and 5 bases at J, with 5 bases between the two ends. This CDR3 is 11 amino acids long. Germline values: CDR1 SGHTA, CDR2 FQGNSA. In DNA form, the CDR3 reads TGTGCCAGCAGCTCTTCGGAGACCCAGTACTTC. It specifies CASSSSETQYF.

The chain couples TRBV5-6 to TRBJ2-7; 7 bases are shared with TRBD2. V lost 5 bases, J lost 0 bases, and 5 bases stayed unmatched. The CDR3 totals 14 residues. The V gene's germline CDR1 is SGHDT and CDR2 YYEEEE. The CDR3, as DNA: TGTGCCAGCAGGGGGGGGAGTAGCTCCTACGAGCAGTACTTC. Its protein is CASRGGSSSYEQYF.

This rearrangement joins TRBV11-2 to TRBJ2-7; 9 bases agree with TRBD1. The CDR3 runs 14 residues. J gave up 6 bases and V 6 bases, and 9 bases lay outside the gene matches. Germline V gene sequence: CDR1 SGHAT, CDR2 FQNNGV. The CDR3, as DNA: TGTGCCAGCAGGCTCGGGACAGGGAGGCCCGAGCAGTACTTC. Translated: CASRLGTGRPEQYF.

This clone was counted between two and nine times. V is TRBV4-3 and J is TRBJ2-6; 7 bases align to TRBD2. This CDR3 is 16 amino acids long. Germline V gives CDR1 LGHNA, CDR2 YSLEER. V gave up 0 bases and J gave up 6 bases; unmatched junction bases: 5. The CDR3 reads CASSQDEGGVANVLTF. DNA of the CDR3: TGCGCCAGCAGCCAAGATGAGGGAGGGGTGGCCAACGTCCTGACTTTC.